This T cell receptor (beta chain) was sequenced during a study of blood T cell repertoires in COVID-19. CDR3 length: 14 amino acids. The V segment lost 0 bases and the J segment 7 bases; nucleotides outside the gene matches: 6. Germline V CDR1 and CDR2: MGHRA, YSYEKL. Libraries were prepared by immunoSEQ multiplex PCR; TCRdb keeps only in-frame clonotypes and omits some of them. The sample records about 410,000 clones, 90% being singletons. Study members were between roughly 18 and 100 years old and lived in 24 US regions. Cohort allocation depended upon clinical history that participants reported. The source of this sequence is a man between 18 and 29 years old who had recovered from COVID-19. The chain carries TRBV4-1 and TRBJ2-7; 7 nucleotides agree with TRBD1. The sequenced sample consisted of PBMCs or T cells enriched from blood (not recorded which). The CDR3 protein is CASSQDLQGREQYF. The CDR3 nucleotides read TGCGCCAGCAGCCAAGATTTACAGGGGCGTGAGCAGTACTTC.